This T cell receptor beta chain was sequenced for a study of T cell responses to AZD1222 COVID-19 vaccine. As for the study in general: The study pooled second doses at about 4 or about 12 weeks. Study-wide points: Donors were mostly white British, more females; clonal diversity possibly underestimated. Spike-wide vaccine-associated CD4 TCRs dominated at 160-218 and 743-854.

This clone was detected once. Its target is not known. The CDR3 is 17 amino acids. The germline V gene has CDR1 SGHTA and CDR2 FQGNSA. V was clipped by 1 base and J by 1 base, with 14 bases between them. Clones were read by immunoSEQ multiplex PCR, and TCRdb kept only the in-frame ones, dropping some. Of around 130,000 clones listed, approximately 86% were seen once; the top ten hold about 12%. The clonotype comes from an adult in good health. The chain links TRBV7-2 to TRBJ1-5; weak D call: TRBD1 (5 bases). This specimen consisted of peripheral blood, obtained on day 0 of AZD1222 vaccination. CDR3 sequence reads: CASSLGPGRSSNQPQHF. CDR3 DNA sequence: TGTGCCAGCAGCTTAGGACCAGGGCGATCGAGCAATCAGCCCCAGCATTTT.